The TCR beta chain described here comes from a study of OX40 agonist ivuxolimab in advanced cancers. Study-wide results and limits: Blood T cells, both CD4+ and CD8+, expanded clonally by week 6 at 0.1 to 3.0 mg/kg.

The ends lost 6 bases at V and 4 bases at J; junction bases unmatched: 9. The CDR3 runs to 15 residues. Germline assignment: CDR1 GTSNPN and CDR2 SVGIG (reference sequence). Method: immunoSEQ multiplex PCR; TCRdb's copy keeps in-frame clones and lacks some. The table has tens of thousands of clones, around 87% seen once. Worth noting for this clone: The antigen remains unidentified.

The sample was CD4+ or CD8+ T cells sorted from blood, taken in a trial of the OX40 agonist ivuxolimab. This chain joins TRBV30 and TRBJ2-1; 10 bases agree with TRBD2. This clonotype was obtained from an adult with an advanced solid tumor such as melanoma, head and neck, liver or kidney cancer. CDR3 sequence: CACPLGGLAYNEQFF. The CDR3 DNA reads TGTGCCTGTCCCCTTGGGGGACTAGCGTACAATGAGCAGTTCTTC.